This T cell receptor (beta chain) was captured in a study of T cell changes during pregnancy in multiple sclerosis (dated by TCRdb to about 2019). About the investigation overall: In women with multiple sclerosis, the researchers looked at how the T cell repertoire shifted as pregnancy progressed.

Points on this clone: This clone's antigen is unknown. No much larger clone exists at a distance of one base, and base qualities are not known.

CDR1 MNHEY and CDR2 SMNVEV were looked up in the germline V gene (reference sequence). V sheds 4 bases and J sheds 4 bases, leaving 11 bases between their ends. From cysteine to phenylalanine, the CDR3 is 13 amino acids long. Only the CDR3 region is kept as DNA, spanning 39 bases read in frame from base 1. The library was generated by the immunoSEQ multiplex PCR assay. This immuneACCESS table, as held by TCRdb, lists in-frame sequences with V and J called but not all clones. Of the missing ones, under half trace to an unresolved V gene in checked studies; the others have no known cause. Present in this sample are roughly 97,000 clones, just over 90% of which were seen just once. The top ten clones comprise roughly 0.79% of the sample.

Recombination connected TRBV27 to TRBJ2-7; the best D guess is TRBD2, with 6 bases matching. The sequence was obtained from a female donor in good health, enrolled as a control in a pregnancy study. The input for sequencing was peripheral blood, taken in the second trimester of pregnancy. The CDR3 region: CASSWRAYYEQYF. At the DNA level, the sequence is TGTGCCAGCAGTTGGAGGGCGTATTACGAGCAGTACTTC.